The rows below give T cell receptor beta chains drawn from one sample of a study of Graves' ophthalmopathy and Graves' hyperthyroidism. TCRdb re-called the multiplex PCR reads with MiXCR, one entry per CDR3 protein. The repertoire holds 35,000 to 45,000 distinct CDR3 sequences, approximately 50% seen once, with 26% in the top ten. What was sequenced was peripheral blood. All receptors derive from an adult woman with stable Graves' hyperthyroidism. Both conserved end residues are part of each CDR3. A D gene is named only where the DNA matches it firmly. Expanded clones are given a class, and other clones once, few, many or no size at all.

V	D	size	J	CDR3	DNA
TRBV5-1	-	many	TRBJ1-1	CASSLGAANTEAFF	TGCGCCAGCAGCCTAGGGGCAGCGAACACTGAAGCTTTCTTT
TRBV28	-	many	TRBJ1-3	CASIGTRNTIYF	TGTGCCAGCATCGGGACTAGAAACACCATATATTTT
TRBV20-1	-	many	TRBJ2-7	CSARAGSSYEQYF	TGCAGTGCTAGGGCGGGTAGCTCCTACGAGCAGTACTTC
TRBV12-3/TRBV12-4	-	many	TRBJ1-6	CASSWPPLGQQNSPLHF	TGTGCCAGCAGCTGGCCCCCGCTTGGACAGCAGAATTCACCCCTCCACTTT
TRBV13	TRBD1	medium-sized	TRBJ2-2	CASSLTGANTGELFF	TGTGCCAGCAGCTTGACAGGGGCGAACACCGGGGAGCTGTTTTTT
TRBV20-1	TRBD1	many	TRBJ2-7	CSAPLLAGTGAYEQYF	TGCAGTGCTCCTTTACTAGCCGGGACAGGGGCCTACGAGCAGTACTTC
TRBV5-4	TRBD1	many	TRBJ1-1	CASSSQPGQAFVTEAFF	TGTGCCAGCAGCTCCCAGCCGGGACAGGCTTTTGTCACTGAAGCTTTCTTT
TRBV7-9	-	many	TRBJ1-3	CASSPRGGNTIYF	TGTGCCAGCAGCCCACGAGGAGGAAACACCATATATTTT
TRBV25-1	TRBD1	medium-sized	TRBJ1-1	CASGDRATEAFF	TGTGCCAGCGGGGACAGGGCCACTGAAGCTTTCTTT
TRBV9	TRBD1	-	TRBJ2-2	CASSVEARGRIGELFF	TGTGCCAGCAGCGTAGAGGCTAGGGGGCGCATCGGGGAGCTGTTTTTT
TRBV20-1	TRBD2	-	TRBJ2-5	CSASSIGTSGRVETQYF	TGCAGTGCCAGCAGTATTGGGACTAGCGGGAGGGTAGAGACCCAGTACTTC
TRBV7-2	-	-	TRBJ2-7	CASSLAGQLSYEQYF	TGTGCCAGCAGCTTAGCTGGACAGCTGTCCTACGAGCAGTACTTC
TRBV2	-	-	TRBJ1-1	CASRPMRGATEAFF	TGTGCCAGCAGACCCATGCGGGGAGCCACTGAAGCTTTCTTT
TRBV29-1	TRBD1	-	TRBJ2-7	CSVDRVKQYF	TGCAGCGTCGACAGGGTGAAGCAGTACTTC
TRBV29-1	TRBD1	-	TRBJ1-2	CSVGQGALYGYTF	TGCAGCGTGGGACAGGGGGCCCTCTATGGCTACACCTTC
TRBV7-3	TRBD2	-	TRBJ2-2	CASRLAGANTGELFF	TGTGCCAGTAGACTAGCGGGAGCGAACACCGGGGAGCTGTTTTTT
TRBV5-4	-	-	TRBJ1-4	CASSLDGGHEKLFF	TGTGCCAGCAGCTTGGACGGGGGCCATGAAAAACTGTTTTTT
TRBV12-3/TRBV12-4	-	many	TRBJ2-7	CASSPTRSEQYF	TGTGCCAGCAGCCCAACCAGGAGCGAGCAGTACTTC
TRBV7-9	-	few	TRBJ2-3	CASSPPGSGHTDTQYF	TGTGCCAGCAGTCCCCCAGGGAGCGGGCACACAGATACGCAGTATTTT
TRBV6-2/TRBV6-3	TRBD1	-	TRBJ2-7	CASRPGQGNYEQYF	TGTGCCAGCAGACCGGGACAGGGAAACTACGAGCAGTACTTC
TRBV19	-	many	TRBJ1-5	CASRRSGSNQPQHF	TGTGCCAGTAGACGGTCGGGCAGCAATCAGCCCCAGCATTTT
TRBV28	-	many	TRBJ2-7	CASSFLPWGDEQYF	TGTGCCAGCAGTTTCCTGCCATGGGGGGACGAGCAGTACTTC
TRBV24-1	-	-	TRBJ2-5	CATTALPTRATQYF	TGTGCCACCACCGCCCTCCCGACGAGGGCGACCCAGTACTTC
TRBV5-1	TRBD2	-	TRBJ2-7	CASSSRGLAGVNYEQYF	TGTGCCAGCAGCTCCCGCGGGCTAGCGGGAGTGAACTACGAGCAGTACTTC
TRBV7-9	-	many	TRBJ2-7	CASSLAGGRVGEFEQYF	TGTGCCAGCAGCTTAGCGGGGGGACGAGTAGGCGAGTTCGAGCAGTACTTC
TRBV12-3/TRBV12-4	TRBD1	once	TRBJ1-4	CASSLGTGHEKLFF	TGTGCCAGCAGTTTGGGGACAGGGCACGAAAAACTGTTTTTT
TRBV20-1	TRBD1	-	TRBJ1-2	CSAESGQGVNYGYTF	TGCAGTGCAGAGTCGGGACAGGGTGTCAACTATGGCTACACCTTC
TRBV29-1	TRBD1	large	TRBJ1-2	CSVAAGQSNYGYTF	TGCAGCGTTGCCGCGGGACAGTCTAACTATGGCTACACCTTC
TRBV20-1	-	few	TRBJ1-2	CSARYRQTAYGYTF	TGCAGTGCTAGATATCGACAGACCGCCTATGGCTACACCTTC
TRBV29-1	-	-	TRBJ2-7	CSVVKLDVQYF	TGCAGCGTTGTGAAACTTGACGTGCAGTACTTC
TRBV10-3	-	-	TRBJ1-2	CAISEPLQGVREGYTF	TGTGCCATCAGTGAGCCTTTACAGGGCGTACGGGAGGGCTACACCTTC
TRBV5-6	TRBD1	-	TRBJ2-3	CAGSWDRATDTRYF	TGTGCCGGCAGCTGGGACAGGGCCACAGATACGCGGTATTTT
TRBV7-2	TRBD2	-	TRBJ2-2	CASSTGTSATGELFF	TGTGCCAGCAGCACCGGGACTAGCGCCACCGGGGAGCTGTTTTTT
TRBV4-1	TRBD1	-	TRBJ1-1	CASKETGFDEAFF	TGCGCCAGCAAAGAGACAGGGTTCGATGAAGCTTTCTTT
TRBV5-8	TRBD1	-	TRBJ1-1	CASSRRTGSVGTEAFF	TGTGCCAGCAGCCGTAGGACAGGGTCGGTCGGCACTGAAGCTTTCTTT
TRBV24-1	-	many	TRBJ2-3	CATSDARRQARGTDTQYF	TGTGCCACCAGTGATGCCCGACGACAGGCCCGGGGCACAGATACGCAGTATTTT
TRBV6-5	TRBD1	many	TRBJ1-1	CASSQWTGLDTEAFF	TGTGCCAGCAGTCAGTGGACAGGACTGGACACTGAAGCTTTCTTT
TRBV20-1	TRBD2	-	TRBJ2-5	CSARGASGRAVETQYF	TGCAGTGCTAGAGGCGCTAGCGGGAGGGCCGTAGAGACCCAGTACTTC
TRBV7-9	-	-	TRBJ2-7	CASAPGGGSEGEQYF	TGTGCCAGCGCACCTGGGGGCGGGAGCGAAGGCGAGCAGTACTTC
TRBV6-1	-	many	TRBJ1-5	CASMTQYSNQPQHF	TGTGCCAGCATGACCCAATATAGCAATCAGCCCCAGCATTTT
TRBV29-1	TRBD1	-	TRBJ1-1	CSVGQFVNTEAFF	TGCAGCGTGGGACAGTTTGTGAACACTGAAGCTTTCTTT
TRBV10-3	-	many	TRBJ1-2	CAISEREGYTF	TGTGCCATCAGTGAAAGGGAAGGCTACACCTTC
TRBV9	-	many	TRBJ1-4	CASSVASTPNEKLFF	TGTGCCAGCAGCGTAGCTTCCACCCCTAATGAAAAACTGTTTTTT
TRBV10-3	TRBD2	-	TRBJ2-5	CAISGAGALETQYF	TGTGCCATCAGTGGAGCGGGAGCTTTGGAGACCCAGTACTTC
TRBV28	TRBD1	many	TRBJ1-1	CASSLTQGTEAFF	TGTGCCAGCAGCTTGACACAGGGGACTGAAGCTTTCTTT
TRBV11-2	-	-	TRBJ2-5	CASSQRGPQETQYF	TGTGCCAGCAGCCAAAGGGGCCCCCAAGAGACCCAGTACTTC
TRBV2	-	many	TRBJ2-3	CASRGTPNLADTQYF	TGTGCCAGCAGAGGGACTCCCAATCTGGCAGATACGCAGTATTTT
TRBV14	TRBD1	-	TRBJ1-3	CASSLDRRSGNTIYF	TGTGCCAGCAGTTTGGACAGGCGATCTGGAAACACCATATATTTT
TRBV20-1	TRBD2	-	TRBJ2-7	CSARMTSGRAYEQHF	TGCAGTGCCAGGATGACTAGCGGGAGGGCCTACGAGCAGCACTTC
TRBV20-1	TRBD1	-	TRBJ2-5	CSARTGTGEETQYF	TGCAGTGCTAGGACCGGGACAGGGGAGGAGACCCAGTACTTC
TRBV5-1	TRBD1	many	TRBJ1-4	CASSWAPGGMGEKLFF	TGCGCCAGCAGCTGGGCCCCAGGGGGAATGGGTGAAAAACTGTTTTTT
TRBV2	-	-	TRBJ2-7	CASSESGAYEQYF	TGTGCCAGCAGTGAGTCGGGGGCCTACGAGCAGTACTTC
TRBV2	-	medium-sized	TRBJ2-3	CASSGTEDGTDTQYF	TGTGCCAGCAGTGGGACCGAGGATGGCACAGATACGCAGTATTTT
TRBV24-1	TRBD1	-	TRBJ1-5	CATSERPGTGGDQPQHF	TGTGCCACCAGTGAGCGGCCCGGGACAGGGGGCGACCAGCCCCAGCATTTT